This passage covers 3 T cell receptor beta chains from one sample sequenced in a study of blood T cell repertoires in COVID-19. The repertoire was sequenced with immunoSEQ multiplex PCR; TCRdb's copy has only in-frame clones and lacks some. The table has over 70,000 clones, approximately 80% seen once. Sequenced material: peripheral blood. These receptors originate from a man aged 65 to 85 with COVID-19, enrolled during active disease.

The chain combines TRBV4-3 with TRBJ1-6, with D possibly TRBD1 on 5 matching bases. Germline CDR1 reads LGHNA; CDR2 reads YSLEER. The CDR3 runs to 16 residues. Between the trimmed V and J ends, which lost 0 bases and 7 bases, there was a span of 13 bases. CDR3 sequence: CASSQDIDSPNSPLHF. CDR3 in DNA: TGCGCCAGCAGCCAAGATATAGACAGCCCGAATTCACCCCTCCACTTT.

The CDR3 sequence is CASSFGMNTEAFF. CDR3 coding DNA: TGTGCCAGCAGTTTCGGGATGAACACTGAAGCTTTCTTT. The chain carries TRBV28 and TRBJ1-1; D is uncertain. The CDR3 covers 13 residues. Germline V gene data show CDR1 as MDHEN and CDR2 as SYDVKM. Between the trimmed V and J ends, which lost 3 bases and 0 bases, there was a span of 5 bases.

This clone has only a few counts. This same CDR3 is encoded by further DNA sequences in the sample. In DNA form, the CDR3 reads TGTGCCAGCAGCCCAACTAGCGGCTCCTACAATGAGCAGTTCTTC. Amino acids: CASSPTSGSYNEQFF. This rearrangement joins TRBV7-3 to TRBJ2-1; TRBD2 aligns across 8 bases. Germline V CDR1 and CDR2: SGHTA, FQGTGA. The J segment lost 0 bases and the V segment lost 5 bases, leaving 3 bases of the junction unmatched. The CDR3 covers 15 residues.